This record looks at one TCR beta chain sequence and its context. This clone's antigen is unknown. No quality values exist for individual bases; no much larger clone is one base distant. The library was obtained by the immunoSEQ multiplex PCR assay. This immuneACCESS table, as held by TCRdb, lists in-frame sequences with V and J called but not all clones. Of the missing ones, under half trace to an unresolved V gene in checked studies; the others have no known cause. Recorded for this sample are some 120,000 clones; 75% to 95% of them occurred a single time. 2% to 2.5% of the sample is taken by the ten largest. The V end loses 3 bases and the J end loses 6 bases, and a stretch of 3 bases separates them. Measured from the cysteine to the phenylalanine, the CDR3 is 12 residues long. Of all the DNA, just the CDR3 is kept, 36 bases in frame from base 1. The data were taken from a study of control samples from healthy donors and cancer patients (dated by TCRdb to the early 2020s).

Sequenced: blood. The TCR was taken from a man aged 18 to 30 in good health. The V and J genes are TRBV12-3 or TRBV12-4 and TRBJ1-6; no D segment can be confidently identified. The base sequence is TGTGCCAGCAGTTTTTCTAATTCACCCCTCCACTTT. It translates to CASSFSNSPLHF.